The text below deals with one T cell receptor beta chain. Its cognate antigen is unknown. CDR3 length: 14 residues. Germline loops: CDR1 SGHVS, CDR2 FQNEAQ. V was trimmed by 3 bases and J by 5 bases, leaving 13 bases between them. Both 60 Vbeta primers and 13 Jbeta primers went into the PCR. Repertoires were generated with immunoSEQ multiplex PCR, while TCRdb's copy carries only in-frame clones and drops some. The profile shows under 200,000 clones, approximately 84% of them singletons. This specimen comes from a study of cytomegalovirus exposure and HLA in healthy donors. Points from the study as a whole: Reported results showed that the classifier diagnosed cytomegalovirus status with high specificity and sensitivity.

The chain couples TRBV7-8 to TRBJ2-5; D not resolved. The sequenced material came from PBMCs. This receptor was taken from a man aged 45-60 years in good health and CMV-seropositive. CDR3 amino acids: CASSFRSPDETQYF. The CDR3 region has the DNA TGTGCCAGCAGCTTCAGGTCTCCTGACGAGACCCAGTACTTC.